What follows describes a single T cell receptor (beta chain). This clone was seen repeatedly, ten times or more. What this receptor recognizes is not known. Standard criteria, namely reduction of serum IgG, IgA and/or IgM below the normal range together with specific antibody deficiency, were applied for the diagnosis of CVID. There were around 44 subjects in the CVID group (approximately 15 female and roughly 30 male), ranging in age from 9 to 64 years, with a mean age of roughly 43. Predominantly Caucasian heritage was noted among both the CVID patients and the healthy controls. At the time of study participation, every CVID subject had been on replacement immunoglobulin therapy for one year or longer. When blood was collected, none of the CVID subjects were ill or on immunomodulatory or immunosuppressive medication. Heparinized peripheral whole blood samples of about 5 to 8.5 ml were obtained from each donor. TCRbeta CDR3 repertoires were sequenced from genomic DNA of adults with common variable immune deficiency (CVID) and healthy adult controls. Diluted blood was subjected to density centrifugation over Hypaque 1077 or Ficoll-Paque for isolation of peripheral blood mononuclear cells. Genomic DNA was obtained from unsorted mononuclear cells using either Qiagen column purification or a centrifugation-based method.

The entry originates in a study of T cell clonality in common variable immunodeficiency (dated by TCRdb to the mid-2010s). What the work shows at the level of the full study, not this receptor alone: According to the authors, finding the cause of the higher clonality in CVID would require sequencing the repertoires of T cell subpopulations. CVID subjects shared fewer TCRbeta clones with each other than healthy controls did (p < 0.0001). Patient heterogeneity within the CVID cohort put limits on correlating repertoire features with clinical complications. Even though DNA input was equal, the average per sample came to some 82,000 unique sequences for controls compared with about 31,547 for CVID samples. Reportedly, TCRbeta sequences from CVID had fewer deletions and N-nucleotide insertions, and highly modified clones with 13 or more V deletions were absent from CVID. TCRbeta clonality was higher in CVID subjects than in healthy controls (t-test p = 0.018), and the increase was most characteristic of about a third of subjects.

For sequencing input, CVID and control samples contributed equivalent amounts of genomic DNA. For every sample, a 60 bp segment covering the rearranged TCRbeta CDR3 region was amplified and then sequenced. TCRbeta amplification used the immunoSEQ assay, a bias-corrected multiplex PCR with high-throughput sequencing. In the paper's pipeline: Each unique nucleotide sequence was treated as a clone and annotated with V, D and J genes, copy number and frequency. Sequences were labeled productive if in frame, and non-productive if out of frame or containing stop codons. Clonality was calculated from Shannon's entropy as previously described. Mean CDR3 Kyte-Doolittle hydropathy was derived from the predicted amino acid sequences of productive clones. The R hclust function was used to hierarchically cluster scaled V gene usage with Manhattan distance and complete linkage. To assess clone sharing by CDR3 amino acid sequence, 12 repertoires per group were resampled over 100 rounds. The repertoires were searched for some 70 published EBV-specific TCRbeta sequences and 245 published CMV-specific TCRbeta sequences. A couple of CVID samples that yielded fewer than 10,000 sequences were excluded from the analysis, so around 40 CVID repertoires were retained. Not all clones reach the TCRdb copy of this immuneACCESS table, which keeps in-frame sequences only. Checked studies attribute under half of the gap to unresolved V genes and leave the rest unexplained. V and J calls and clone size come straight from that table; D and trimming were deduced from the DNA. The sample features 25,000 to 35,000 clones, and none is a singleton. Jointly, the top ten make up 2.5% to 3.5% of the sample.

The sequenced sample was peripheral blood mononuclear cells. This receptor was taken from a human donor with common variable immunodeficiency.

The encoded CDR3 is CASSPDSGTTPPETQYF. Incomplete CDR3 DNA: TGTGCCAGCAGCCCGGATTCCGGGACTACACCTCCAGAGACC. The rearrangement combines TRBV12-3 or TRBV12-4 with TRBJ2-5, with 7 bases aligning to TRBD2. The CDR3 is cut off 3 residues early in the read; its end comes from the germline J gene. Counted from cysteine to phenylalanine, this CDR3 has 17 amino acids. The 42 bases shown cover part of the CDR3, and their frame starts at base 1. From V the trimming removes 6 bases and from J it removes 4 bases, while the gene matches leave 17 bases of the junction unaccounted for.